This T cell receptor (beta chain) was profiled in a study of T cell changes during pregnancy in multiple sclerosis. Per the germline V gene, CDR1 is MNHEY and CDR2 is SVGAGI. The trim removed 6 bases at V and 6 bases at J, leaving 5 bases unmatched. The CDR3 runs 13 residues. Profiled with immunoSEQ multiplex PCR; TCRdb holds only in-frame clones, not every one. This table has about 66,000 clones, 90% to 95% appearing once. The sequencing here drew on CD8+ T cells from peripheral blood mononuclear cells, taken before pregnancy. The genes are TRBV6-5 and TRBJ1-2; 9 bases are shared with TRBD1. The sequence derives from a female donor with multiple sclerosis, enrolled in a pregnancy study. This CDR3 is CASSFGTGNGYTF. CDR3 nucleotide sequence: TGTGCCAGCAGCTTCGGGACAGGGAATGGCTACACCTTC.